These 13 T cell receptor beta chains share one sample of origin, sequenced in a study of T cell responses to AZD1222 COVID-19 vaccine. Profiled with immunoSEQ multiplex PCR; TCRdb holds only in-frame clones, not every one. The sample includes 75,000 to 100,000 clones, roughly nine tenths of them seen just once. The sample in question was peripheral blood, obtained on day 0 of AZD1222 vaccination. All receptors derive from an adult in good health.

The chain joins TRBV6-1 to TRBJ2-7, with 9 bases matching TRBD2. Trimming cost V 3 bases and J 4 bases; bases outside gene matches: 4. Looked up from germline, CDR1 is MNHNS and CDR2 is SASEGT. The length of the CDR3 is 14 residues. CDR3 coding DNA: TGTGCCAGCAGTGATCTAGCGGGGCCGTACGAGCAGTACTTC. It encodes CASSDLAGPYEQYF.

The genes are TRBV7-9 and TRBJ1-1; 8 bases fit TRBD1. CDR3 length: 18 amino acids. CDR1 is SEHNR, CDR2 FQNEAQ, per germline (reference sequence). V lost 7 bases to trimming and J lost 1 base; unmatched junction nucleotides: 17. CDR3 sequence reads: CASTFSRAGGEGNTEAFF. CDR3 in DNA: TGTGCCAGCACCTTCAGCCGGGCAGGGGGCGAAGGGAACACTGAAGCTTTCTTT.

J is TRBJ2-5 and V is TRBV27; TRBD2 aligns across 8 bases. The J segment lost 2 bases and the V segment lost 5 bases, leaving 1 base of the junction unmatched. Per germline, CDR1 MNHEY and CDR2 SMNVEV (reference sequence). The CDR3 runs 13 residues. CDR3 nucleotide sequence: TGTGCCAGCAGTCCTAGCGGGCAAGAGACCCAGTACTTC. This codes for CASSPSGQETQYF.

This rearrangement joins TRBV7-9 to TRBJ1-1; TRBD1 matches at 10 bases. Germline CDR1 and CDR2: SEHNR and FQNEAQ (reference sequence). The V segment lost 4 bases and the J segment 2 bases; nucleotides outside the gene matches: 4. This CDR3 is 15 amino acids long. For the CDR3, the DNA is TGTGCCAGCAGCTCCGGACAGGGGGTAAACACTGAAGCTTTCTTT. Amino acid sequence: CASSSGQGVNTEAFF.

CDR3 in amino acids: CASGLFPGPRGTEAFF. CDR3 nucleotide sequence: TGTGCTAGTGGTTTGTTTCCGGGACCCCGGGGGACTGAAGCTTTCTTT. This chain joins TRBV12-5 and TRBJ1-1, with TRBD1 as a possible D gene (5 bases). The germline CDR1 and CDR2 sequences are LGHNT and FRNRAP. Trimming took 2 bases from V and 5 from J, leaving 18 bases between them. This CDR3 has 16 amino acids.

V is TRBV5-1 and J is TRBJ2-2; the D is unclear. In germline, CDR1 is SGHRS, CDR2 YFSETQ. Trimming took off 0 bases at V and 3 bases at J, with 9 bases between the two ends. The CDR3 consists of 15 residues. CDR3 loop: CASSLGSGDTGELFF. In nucleotides, the CDR3 is TGCGCCAGCAGCTTGGGAAGTGGGGACACCGGGGAGCTGTTTTTT.

The V and J genes are TRBV5-1 and TRBJ1-4; D is ambiguous. V was trimmed by 0 bases and J by 1 base, leaving 7 bases between them. The CDR3 runs 15 residues. The V gene's germline CDR1 is SGHRS and CDR2 YFSETQ. DNA for the CDR3: TGCGCCAGCAGCTTGGATGGGAAAACTAATGAAAAACTGTTTTTT. This gives the protein CASSLDGKTNEKLFF.

As to this clone: Germline is not matched at one junction end, which may reflect a read error. This chain joins TRBV9 and TRBJ1-2, with a weak D call TRBD1 (6 bases). CDR3 length: 15 amino acids. Germline V gives CDR1 SGDLS, CDR2 YYNGEE. The CDR3: CVSSVEAGAHYGYTF. The CDR3 coding sequence is TGTGTCAGCAGCGTAGAGGCAGGGGCTCACTATGGCTACACCTTC.

The chain has TRBV18 and TRBJ1-2; D not certain. This CDR3 comprises 14 residues. Trimming removed 2 bases at V and 8 bases at J, with 15 bases between. Germline values: CDR1 KGHSH, CDR2 LQKENI. This CDR3 is CASSPESQARGYTF. The CDR3 DNA reads as TGTGCCAGCTCACCAGAGTCACAAGCACGGGGCTACACCTTC.

J is TRBJ1-4 and V is TRBV29-1; possibly TRBD1 for D (5 bases). Germline V gene lookup returns CDR1 SQVTM and CDR2 ANQGSEA. The CDR3 loop spans 13 amino acids. V dropped 7 bases and J dropped 3 bases, with 12 bases sitting between them. The chain's CDR3 is CSAQVGANEKLFF. In nucleotides, the CDR3 is TGCAGCGCTCAGGTGGGGGCTAATGAAAAACTGTTTTTT.

The rearrangement uses TRBV5-6 and TRBJ1-1, with a weak D call TRBD1 (5 bases). The ends were cut back, 5 bases at V and 4 bases at J, with 18 bases in the middle. Germline V gene sequence: CDR1 SGHDT, CDR2 YYEEEE. The length of the CDR3 is 15 residues. The CDR3 protein is CASSLMQGGRTEAFF. CDR3 nucleotides: TGTGCCAGCAGTTTGATGCAGGGAGGTCGCACTGAAGCTTTCTTT.

This clone was observed a single time. V usage is TRBV6-5 and J usage is TRBJ1-2; 10 positions match TRBD1. This CDR3 region has 14 residues. J gave up 3 bases and V 5 bases, and 3 bases lay outside the gene matches. CDR1 is MNHEY and CDR2 is SVGAGI in the germline V gene. The CDR3 DNA sequence: TGTGCCAGCAGTAGGACAGGGGGGGACTATGGCTACACCTTC. It translates to CASSRTGGDYGYTF.

The V and J genes are TRBV7-8 and TRBJ1-1; D gene unclear. Germline V gene sequence: CDR1 SGHVS, CDR2 FQNEAQ. The CDR3 consists of 14 residues. V dropped 1 base and J dropped 2 bases, with 8 bases sitting between them. The DNA of the CDR3 is TGTGCCAGCAGCTTAGAGGGCAGCAACACTGAAGCTTTCTTT. Its translation: CASSLEGSNTEAFF.